The rows below give T cell receptor beta chains drawn from one sample of a study of vaccination effects on CD4 cells after COVID-19. Only in-frame clones appear in the TCRdb table, and some are missing; sequencing was by immunoSEQ multiplex PCR. Among about 14,000 clones listed, around 78% were seen once. These TCRs' antigens remain unknown. The starting material was CD4+ T cells from PBMCs cultured with HCoV-NL63 spike peptides, obtained after COVID-19 vaccination. Receptor source: a human donor who had a prior SARS-CoV-2 infection. CDR3s include the opening cysteine and the closing phenylalanine or tryptophan. Fields, in order: D gene, V gene, clone size, CDR3 length, J gene, CDR3 DNA, CDR3 protein. D genes are given only for firm matches. Only part of the rows carry a size: once, few, many, or a class if the clone is expanded.

D gene: NA; V gene: TRBV7-6; clone size: NA; CDR3 length: 15; J gene: TRBJ1-2; CDR3 DNA: TGTGCCAGCAGCTTAGCTCCAGGCGCAAACTATGGCTACACCTTC; CDR3 protein: CASSLAPGANYGYTF
D gene: NA; V gene: TRBV6-5; clone size: NA; CDR3 length: 14; J gene: TRBJ1-4; CDR3 DNA: TGTGCCAGCGCTCGGGACACAACTAATGAAAAACTGTTTTTT; CDR3 protein: CASARDTTNEKLFF
D gene: TRBD2; V gene: TRBV7-2; clone size: NA; CDR3 length: 19; J gene: TRBJ2-3; CDR3 DNA: TGTGCCAGCAGCTTAATAATGCTAGCGGGAGGCCCAAGAGCGGATACGCAGTATTTT; CDR3 protein: CASSLIMLAGGPRADTQYF
D gene: NA; V gene: TRBV18; clone size: NA; CDR3 length: 14; J gene: TRBJ2-7; CDR3 DNA: TGTGCCAGCTCACCACCGGGCGAGTTTTACGAGCAGTACTTC; CDR3 protein: CASSPPGEFYEQYF
D gene: NA; V gene: TRBV9; clone size: NA; CDR3 length: 14; J gene: TRBJ1-2; CDR3 DNA: TGTGCCAGCAGCGTTGGGGGCGGTAACTATGGCTACACCTTC; CDR3 protein: CASSVGGGNYGYTF
D gene: NA; V gene: TRBV18; clone size: NA; CDR3 length: 14; J gene: TRBJ2-5; CDR3 DNA: TGTGCCAGCTCACCACCGAGTACCCAAGAGACCCAGTACTTC; CDR3 protein: CASSPPSTQETQYF
D gene: NA; V gene: TRBV10-3; clone size: NA; CDR3 length: 12; J gene: TRBJ2-5; CDR3 DNA: TGTGCCATCCGGGGAGGACAAGAGACCCAGTACTTC; CDR3 protein: CAIRGGQETQYF
D gene: TRBD2; V gene: TRBV7-2; clone size: NA; CDR3 length: 14; J gene: TRBJ2-1; CDR3 DNA: TGTGCCAGCAGTCGTAGCGGGACCTACAATGAGCAGTTCTTC; CDR3 protein: CASSRSGTYNEQFF
D gene: TRBD1; V gene: TRBV5-4; clone size: NA; CDR3 length: 16; J gene: TRBJ1-3; CDR3 DNA: TGTGCCAGCAGCCAGACAGGGGGCGCGGATGGAAACACCATATATTTT; CDR3 protein: CASSQTGGADGNTIYF
D gene: TRBD2; V gene: TRBV5-1; clone size: NA; CDR3 length: 16; J gene: TRBJ2-1; CDR3 DNA: TGCGCCAGCAGCTTGGGACTAGCGGGGGGGTTTGATGAGCAGTTCTTC; CDR3 protein: CASSLGLAGGFDEQFF
D gene: NA; V gene: TRBV5-1; clone size: NA; CDR3 length: 15; J gene: TRBJ1-1; CDR3 DNA: TGCGCCAGCAGCTTGGAACAGGGACGGTTAGAGGGAGCTTTCTTT; CDR3 protein: CASSLEQGRLEGAFF
D gene: TRBD2; V gene: TRBV6-1; clone size: once; CDR3 length: 15; J gene: TRBJ2-7; CDR3 DNA: TGTGCCAGCAGTGAAAGACTAGCGATAGCCTACGAGCAGTACTTC; CDR3 protein: CASSERLAIAYEQYF
D gene: TRBD2; V gene: TRBV7-6; clone size: NA; CDR3 length: 16; J gene: TRBJ2-7; CDR3 DNA: TGTGCCAGCAGCTCCTCGACTAGCGGGAACCCATACGAGCAGTACTTC; CDR3 protein: CASSSSTSGNPYEQYF
D gene: NA; V gene: TRBV5-1; clone size: NA; CDR3 length: 15; J gene: TRBJ2-7; CDR3 DNA: TGCGCCAGCAGCTTGGTGGAGGGGGCGCGTAACGAGCAGTACTTC; CDR3 protein: CASSLVEGARNEQYF
D gene: TRBD2; V gene: TRBV5-5; clone size: NA; CDR3 length: 16; J gene: TRBJ2-1; CDR3 DNA: TGTGCCAGCAGCTTGGCGGGAGGCGCGCTAGGCGATGAGCAGTTCTTC; CDR3 protein: CASSLAGGALGDEQFF
D gene: NA; V gene: TRBV6-5; clone size: NA; CDR3 length: 14; J gene: TRBJ1-3; CDR3 DNA: TGTGCCAGCAGCGTTTCCAGGTCGGGGGACACCATATATTTT; CDR3 protein: CASSVSRSGDTIYF
D gene: NA; V gene: TRBV5-3; clone size: NA; CDR3 length: 8; J gene: TRBJ2-1; CDR3 DNA: TGTGCCAGAGTGGGGCAGTTCTTC; CDR3 protein: CARVGQFF
D gene: NA; V gene: TRBV7-3; clone size: NA; CDR3 length: 13; J gene: TRBJ2-1; CDR3 DNA: TGTGCCAGCAGCTTAACAGCGCGTGCTGAGCAGTTCTTC; CDR3 protein: CASSLTARAEQFF
D gene: NA; V gene: TRBV19; clone size: NA; CDR3 length: 14; J gene: TRBJ2-7; CDR3 DNA: TGTGCCAGTAGTACCTCAGGACTTCCCTACGAGCAGTACTTC; CDR3 protein: CASSTSGLPYEQYF
D gene: NA; V gene: TRBV7-6; clone size: NA; CDR3 length: 16; J gene: TRBJ2-2; CDR3 DNA: TGTGCCAGCAGCTTCCGGCCTACTACGAACACCGGGGAGCTGTTTTTT; CDR3 protein: CASSFRPTTNTGELFF
D gene: NA; V gene: TRBV2; clone size: NA; CDR3 length: 17; J gene: TRBJ1-2; CDR3 DNA: TGTGCCAGCAGTGAAGCGCTTCGGGGAGGGGCGAGCTATGGCTACACCTTC; CDR3 protein: CASSEALRGGASYGYTF
D gene: NA; V gene: TRBV5-8; clone size: NA; CDR3 length: 11; J gene: TRBJ2-7; CDR3 DNA: TGTGCCAGCAGCAGGAATTACGAGCAGTACTTC; CDR3 protein: CASSRNYEQYF
D gene: TRBD1; V gene: TRBV7-2; clone size: NA; CDR3 length: 14; J gene: TRBJ2-1; CDR3 DNA: TGTGCCAGCAGCTTAGGGGCAGGGGGCTTTGAGCAGTTCTTC; CDR3 protein: CASSLGAGGFEQFF
D gene: NA; V gene: TRBV5-1; clone size: NA; CDR3 length: 17; J gene: TRBJ1-2; CDR3 DNA: TGCGCCAGCAGCCTCCCAATACAGGGTGGGTCAGGTCATGGCTACACCTTC; CDR3 protein: CASSLPIQGGSGHGYTF
D gene: TRBD2; V gene: TRBV2; clone size: NA; CDR3 length: 14; J gene: TRBJ2-7; CDR3 DNA: TGTGCCAGCAGTGAATGGCGGGAGTCCCACGAGCAGTACTTC; CDR3 protein: CASSEWRESHEQYF
D gene: NA; V gene: TRBV25-1; clone size: NA; CDR3 length: 15; J gene: TRBJ2-7; CDR3 DNA: TGTGCCAGCAGTGAACACTCTTCACTGGGCTACGAGCAGTACTTC; CDR3 protein: CASSEHSSLGYEQYF
D gene: NA; V gene: TRBV3-1/TRBV3-2; clone size: NA; CDR3 length: 12; J gene: TRBJ1-1; CDR3 DNA: TGTGCCAGCAGCCAAGCGGCAGGCGTTGCTTTCTTT; CDR3 protein: CASSQAAGVAFF
D gene: TRBD2; V gene: TRBV5-4; clone size: NA; CDR3 length: 18; J gene: TRBJ2-1; CDR3 DNA: TGTGCCAGCAGCCCGAGACTAGCGGGGGGGATTTCCTACAATGAGCAGTTCTTC; CDR3 protein: CASSPRLAGGISYNEQFF
D gene: NA; V gene: TRBV18; clone size: once; CDR3 length: 13; J gene: TRBJ1-1; CDR3 DNA: TGTGCCAGCTCACTTACAGGGAACACTGAAGCTTTCTTT; CDR3 protein: CASSLTGNTEAFF
D gene: TRBD1; V gene: TRBV14; clone size: NA; CDR3 length: 19; J gene: TRBJ2-3; CDR3 DNA: TGTGCCAGCAGCCCACTTAAAGGGGCAGGGGGCCTTAGCACAGATACGCAGTATTTT; CDR3 protein: CASSPLKGAGGLSTDTQYF
D gene: TRBD2; V gene: TRBV11-2; clone size: once; CDR3 length: 15; J gene: TRBJ2-7; CDR3 DNA: TGTGCCAGCAGCCTGGGAGCGGGGGGGGCTAAAGAGCAGTACTTC; CDR3 protein: CASSLGAGGAKEQYF
D gene: NA; V gene: TRBV25-1; clone size: NA; CDR3 length: 14; J gene: TRBJ2-3; CDR3 DNA: TGTGCCAGCAGTGAACGGTGGGGCACAGATACGCAGTATTTT; CDR3 protein: CASSERWGTDTQYF
D gene: TRBD1; V gene: TRBV27; clone size: few; CDR3 length: 15; J gene: TRBJ1-6; CDR3 DNA: TGTGCCAGCAGTTTATCCTGGACAGGGGATTCACCCCTCCACTTT; CDR3 protein: CASSLSWTGDSPLHF
D gene: NA; V gene: TRBV7-2; clone size: NA; CDR3 length: 13; J gene: TRBJ2-7; CDR3 DNA: TGTGCCAGCAGCCAGAGACAATCCTACGAGCAGTACTTC; CDR3 protein: CASSQRQSYEQYF
D gene: NA; V gene: TRBV9; clone size: NA; CDR3 length: 14; J gene: TRBJ2-6; CDR3 DNA: TGTGCCAGCAGCGTAGACCTTGGGGCCAACGTCCTGACTTTC; CDR3 protein: CASSVDLGANVLTF
D gene: NA; V gene: TRBV6-1; clone size: NA; CDR3 length: 13; J gene: TRBJ2-7; CDR3 DNA: TGTGCCAGCAGTGAAACGGATTGGTACGAGCAGTACTTC; CDR3 protein: CASSETDWYEQYF
D gene: NA; V gene: TRBV5-1; clone size: NA; CDR3 length: 17; J gene: TRBJ2-2; CDR3 DNA: TGCGCCAGCAGCCGGGGGCCTAGCGGAACGAACACCGGGGAGCTGTTTTTT; CDR3 protein: CASSRGPSGTNTGELFF
D gene: NA; V gene: TRBV7-9; clone size: NA; CDR3 length: 14; J gene: TRBJ2-7; CDR3 DNA: TGTGCCAGCAGCTTGGGCGTAAGTACCTACGAGCAGTACTTC; CDR3 protein: CASSLGVSTYEQYF
D gene: NA; V gene: TRBV27; clone size: NA; CDR3 length: 14; J gene: TRBJ2-7; CDR3 DNA: TGTGCCAGCAGTTTATCCACAGGTCCCTACGAGCAGTACTTC; CDR3 protein: CASSLSTGPYEQYF
D gene: NA; V gene: TRBV9; clone size: NA; CDR3 length: 13; J gene: TRBJ2-1; CDR3 DNA: TGTGCCAGCAGCGTAGCTGACTACAATGAGCAGTTCTTC; CDR3 protein: CASSVADYNEQFF
D gene: NA; V gene: TRBV2; clone size: NA; CDR3 length: 14; J gene: TRBJ2-6; CDR3 DNA: TGTGCCAGCAGTGAACTGTCTGGGGCCAACGTCCTGACTTTC; CDR3 protein: CASSELSGANVLTF
D gene: TRBD2; V gene: TRBV2; clone size: NA; CDR3 length: 15; J gene: TRBJ2-1; CDR3 DNA: TGTGCCAGCAGTGGCACTAGCGGGAGGGTGAATGAGCAGTTCTTC; CDR3 protein: CASSGTSGRVNEQFF
D gene: TRBD2; V gene: TRBV10-3; clone size: NA; CDR3 length: 16; J gene: TRBJ2-1; CDR3 DNA: TGTGCCATCAGACGGACTAGCGGGGGCGCCTACAATGAGCAGTTCTTC; CDR3 protein: CAIRRTSGGAYNEQFF
D gene: TRBD1; V gene: TRBV15; clone size: once; CDR3 length: 14; J gene: TRBJ1-1; CDR3 DNA: TGTGCCACCAGCGGGGGACAGGTCAACACTGAAGCTTTCTTT; CDR3 protein: CATSGGQVNTEAFF
D gene: NA; V gene: TRBV7-6; clone size: NA; CDR3 length: 14; J gene: TRBJ2-1; CDR3 DNA: TGTGCCAGCAGCTTAGCATGGAGTAGTAATGAGCAGTTCTTC; CDR3 protein: CASSLAWSSNEQFF
D gene: NA; V gene: TRBV6-1; clone size: NA; CDR3 length: 17; J gene: TRBJ2-3; CDR3 DNA: TGTGCCAGCAGTGAAGGGCTCGGCGGGACCCACACAGATACGCAGTATTTT; CDR3 protein: CASSEGLGGTHTDTQYF
D gene: NA; V gene: TRBV5-1; clone size: NA; CDR3 length: 17; J gene: TRBJ2-6; CDR3 DNA: TGCGCCAGCAGCGAGCAGGGACCGACCTCTGGGGCCAACGTCCTGACTTTC; CDR3 protein: CASSEQGPTSGANVLTF
D gene: TRBD2; V gene: TRBV24-1; clone size: NA; CDR3 length: 17; J gene: TRBJ2-1; CDR3 DNA: TGTGCCACCAGTGATCCGACCACTAGCGGGAGTCGGGGTGAGCAGTTCTTC; CDR3 protein: CATSDPTTSGSRGEQFF
D gene: TRBD1; V gene: TRBV19; clone size: few; CDR3 length: 14; J gene: TRBJ2-7; CDR3 DNA: TGTGCCAGTAGTACGACGGGACAGGGGTACGAGCAGTACTTC; CDR3 protein: CASSTTGQGYEQYF
D gene: NA; V gene: TRBV12-3/TRBV12-4; clone size: NA; CDR3 length: 11; J gene: TRBJ2-3; CDR3 DNA: TGTGCCAGCAGTTTGGTGACCACGCAGTATTTT; CDR3 protein: CASSLVTTQYF
D gene: NA; V gene: TRBV9; clone size: NA; CDR3 length: 15; J gene: TRBJ1-5; CDR3 DNA: TGTGCCAGCAGCGTAGACCCAGGGGTGAGTCAGCCCCAGCATTTT; CDR3 protein: CASSVDPGVSQPQHF
D gene: TRBD1; V gene: TRBV19; clone size: once; CDR3 length: 15; J gene: TRBJ2-7; CDR3 DNA: TGTGCCAGTAGTACGAGACAGGGCCAGGGGGTGGAGCAGTACTTC; CDR3 protein: CASSTRQGQGVEQYF
D gene: TRBD1; V gene: TRBV5-1; clone size: NA; CDR3 length: 13; J gene: TRBJ2-5; CDR3 DNA: TGCGCCAGCAGAACAGGGGGCGCCGAGACCCAGTACTTC; CDR3 protein: CASRTGGAETQYF
D gene: TRBD1; V gene: TRBV5-1; clone size: once; CDR3 length: 15; J gene: TRBJ1-2; CDR3 DNA: TGCGCCAGCAGCCTACAAGGGACAGGCGGTGAGGGCTACACCTTC; CDR3 protein: CASSLQGTGGEGYTF
D gene: NA; V gene: TRBV7-8; clone size: NA; CDR3 length: 16; J gene: TRBJ2-1; CDR3 DNA: TGTGCCAGCACCATCAGAGGGGGGCGGTCCTACAATGAGCAGTTCTTC; CDR3 protein: CASTIRGGRSYNEQFF
D gene: NA; V gene: TRBV11-3; clone size: NA; CDR3 length: 20; J gene: TRBJ1-4; CDR3 DNA: TGTGCCAGCAGCCCAACCCCCCCGACAGGCCCATCGGAAAAAAATGAAAAACTGTTTTTT; CDR3 protein: CASSPTPPTGPSEKNEKLFF
D gene: TRBD1; V gene: TRBV19; clone size: NA; CDR3 length: 19; J gene: TRBJ1-5; CDR3 DNA: TGTGCCAGTAGTATAGGCATCCAGGGGGCCCGAGGGAGCAATCAGCCCCAGCATTTT; CDR3 protein: CASSIGIQGARGSNQPQHF
D gene: NA; V gene: TRBV10-3; clone size: NA; CDR3 length: 15; J gene: TRBJ2-7; CDR3 DNA: TGTGCCATCAGTGAGTGGGCCCTGAGCTCCTACGAGCAGTACTTC; CDR3 protein: CAISEWALSSYEQYF
D gene: NA; V gene: TRBV24-1; clone size: NA; CDR3 length: 16; J gene: TRBJ2-2; CDR3 DNA: TGTGCCACCAGTGATTTTTTTGGGTTGAACACCGGGGAGCTGTTTTTT; CDR3 protein: CATSDFFGLNTGELFF
D gene: NA; V gene: TRBV7-8; clone size: NA; CDR3 length: 14; J gene: TRBJ2-7; CDR3 DNA: TGTGCCAGCAGCCCACGGGGCCTTAACTACGAGCAGTACTTC; CDR3 protein: CASSPRGLNYEQYF